The present T cell receptor beta chain was sequenced within a study of human T cells and chemical hapten exposure. The time point denotes: healthy volunteer bleed at 6 weeks. The template was total RNA from unfractionated whole blood. TCRdb itself ran the RACE reads through MiXCR, one entry per CDR3 protein. The table records about 80,000 distinct CDR3 sequences, over 6.5% of them present only once. Trimming cost V 5 bases and J 3 bases, with 17 bases left between them. This CDR3 spans 15 amino acids. From germline, CDR1 is MGHDK and CDR2 SYGVNS. The sample holds a few counts of this clonotype. The receptor was derived from a female donor in good health. Some clones in this sample may be carry-over from other donors' samples. The rearrangement joins TRBV25-1 to TRBJ2-7; tentatively, D is TRBD2 (6 bases). The sample comprised whole blood. CDR3 region: CASSPLSGYLYEQYF. DNA for the CDR3: TGTGCCAGCAGTCCCCTTAGCGGATATCTCTACGAGCAGTACTTC.